This T cell receptor (beta chain) was sequenced in a study of shared clonotypes between healthy human individuals. Terminally differentiated effector memory CD45RA+ cells were excluded from the naive CD8 cells, which were CD45RO-negative and positively selected for CCR7. The method was immunoSEQ multiplex PCR; TCRdb's version includes in-frame clones alone and lacks a portion of them. The top ten hold approximately 0.1% of the sample, which has about 550,000 clones, around 95% seen once. The CDR3 contains 15 residues. V was cut by 2 bases and J by 3 bases, with 13 bases left in between. Looked up from germline, CDR1 is MNHNY and CDR2 is SVGAGI (reference sequence).

This sequence originates from a woman aged 25 to 39 in good health. The chain is built from TRBV6-6 and TRBJ1-1; D is undetermined. Sequenced: naive CD8+ T cells sorted from blood. This CDR3 reads CASSYPRLHHTEAFF. In nucleotides, the CDR3 is TGTGCCAGCAGTTACCCCCGACTGCACCACACTGAAGCTTTCTTT.